The TCR beta chain described here comes from a study of shared clonotypes between healthy human individuals (dated by TCRdb to about 2020). As for the study more broadly: A few men and two women, aged 18 to 49 years, made up the cohort. To increase sequencing depth and limit assay-specific biases, different laboratories used diverse techniques to prepare libraries and sequence TCR repertoires. Blood TCR repertoires of a handful of healthy adults were deeply sequenced to estimate repertoire size and the extent of clonotype sharing between individuals. For each donor, CD4 naive and CD4 memory were each given three plates, CD8 naive was given two plates, and CD8 memory was given one plate. Between about 0.85 and 9.5 billion PBMCs per donor were obtained by leukapheresis. Overall study results and their limits: Only blood was sampled, and tissue TCR repertoires likely differ from those in blood. Rarefaction of sorted-subset datasets indicated incomplete sequencing despite the large sequencing depth. When a few donors were compared, the shared fraction of clonotypes was around 5.1% for naive CD4, over 3% for naive CD8, roughly 2.5% for memory CD4, and around 0.4% for memory CD8. Naive subsets generally had larger estimated clonotype richness than memory subsets did. Compared with non-shared clonotypes, clonotypes shared by all four sorted-subset donors had higher generation probabilities. Based on pairwise subsampling, the degree of clonotype sharing among donors was expected to be affected by sequencing depth. The genetic and exposure-history diversity represented was limited by the small number of donors.

Using the deep immunoSEQ assay, TCR CDR3 regions were amplified from genomic DNA by multiplex PCR. For each cell subset, the extracted genomic DNA was distributed evenly across all wells of several immunoSEQ 96-well plates, and each plate served as one replicate. For sorted subsets, about 220 ng of genomic DNA, equivalent to roughly 30,000 T cell genomes, went into each replicate PCR. The purified libraries were quantified using a Qubit 3.0 fluorometer, sized with a Bioanalyzer 2100, and then quantified again using the KAPA Library Quantification kit. A separate single-read 150-cycle Illumina NextSeq 550 flow cell was used to sequence each immunoSEQ 96-well plate. As for the original processing: Because the immunoSEQ output held only junctional sequences and lacked quality scores, the filtering could not match the filtering applied to full-length reads. To assign V/J genes and CDR3, sequences were annotated against IMGT germline references using PyIR, a Python wrapper for IgBLAST v1.9. Reads with weak V/J assignments (E-value above 1e-6), missing CDR3, stop codons, out-of-frame junctions, or ambiguous translated residues were removed. V3J clonotypes were defined by identical inferred V gene, J gene, and CDR3 amino acid sequence. The percentage overlap between two repertoires was calculated by dividing the number of shared unique clonotypes by the size of the smaller repertoire. Richness of each repertoire was evaluated using RTK rarefaction, the Chao1 estimator, and Recon v2.1 estimates of unobserved clonotypes. OLGA was used to compute generation probabilities for all TCRbeta clonotypes that the gDNA method yielded from four donors. TCRdb retrieved this table from immuneACCESS and kept in-frame rearrangements only. Not all clones are present; in checked studies, unresolved V genes account for under half, and no reason is known for the remainder. The V and J calls and clone size are taken from that table; D and trimming were inferred from the DNA. This sample comprises some 2 million clones, 85% to 95% of them detected only once. 0.13% of the sample lies in the top ten.

The donors were healthy, HIV-negative adults with no recently reported acute infections or vaccinations. Only Caucasian adults living in Nashville, Tennessee, USA were represented among the donors. CD4+ T cells were enriched through magnetic negative selection, after which naive cells were positively selected on CD45RA and the remaining negative fraction served as the memory subset. After blood collection by leukapheresis, PBMCs were isolated using Ficoll-Histopaque density gradient centrifugation and then cryopreserved in the vapor phase of liquid nitrogen. Analytical flow cytometry was used to check the purity and quantity of every magnetically sorted T cell population. Genomic DNA was isolated from each sorted fraction and quantified by UV absorbance on a Nanodrop 2000c. From V the trimming removes 4 bases and from J it removes 3 bases, while the gene matches leave 10 bases of the junction unaccounted for. The germline V gene (reference sequence) sets CDR1 to LNHDA and CDR2 to SQIVND. The CDR3 runs 16 amino acids, cysteine and phenylalanine included. This entry keeps only the CDR3 DNA: 48 bases, framed from base 1.

Concerning this clone: Its antigen remains unidentified. Base qualities are not at hand, and no much larger clone is one base apart.

Sequenced: naive CD4+ T cells sorted from blood. In the paper's terms, the cell subset or site label means: CD45RA+ positively selected. The rearrangement joined TRBV19 to TRBJ2-7, with 9 bases in between that match TRBD1. The TCR was taken from a man younger than 30 in good health. The CDR3 in this case is CASSRGLDRGNYEQYF. The DNA sequence follows: TGTGCCAGTAGTAGGGGCTTGGACAGGGGTAACTACGAGCAGTACTTC. The CDR3 plus the reference TRBV19 and TRBJ2-7 genes for the other parts give the full variable domain: DGGITQSPKYLFRKEGQNVTLSCEQNLNHDAMYWYRQDPGQGLRLIYYSQIVNDFQKGDIAEGYSVSREKKESFPLTVTSAQKNPTAFYLCASSRGLDRGNYEQYFGPGTRLTVT.